This T cell receptor beta chain was retrieved from a study of regulatory T cells in long-lasting Graves disease (dated by TCRdb to the early 2020s). Regarding the research as a whole: Antithyroid drugs had been taken for less than 3 months by newly diagnosed Graves' disease patients. Peripheral blood TCR sequencing and RNA sequencing compared persistent Graves' disease patients with newly diagnosed Graves' disease patients. The study took place in China and was registered as a clinical trial. A total of roughly 35 samples underwent TCR sequencing: about 13 from persistent and approximately 20 from newly diagnosed Graves' disease patients.

Comment on this clonotype: There is no known antigen for this receptor. No much larger clone is present one base from it, and per-base qualities are unavailable.

Results the study describes overall, beyond this receptor: The authors acknowledged the small sample size as a limitation that may reduce accuracy. Persistent Graves' disease patients showed lower TCR Shannon entropy and fewer highly expanded clones than newly diagnosed patients, suggesting clonal expansion. Patients with persistent disease shared more public clonotypes (approximately 2,500) than newly diagnosed patients did (966). Only the TCR beta chain was sequenced and analyzed. Because the primary lesion, thyroid tissue, could not be accessed, the study looked at peripheral blood alone.

Explained via the paper, the time point label denotes: newly diagnosed GD, antithyroid drugs for less than 3 months. For both TCR sequencing and RNA sequencing, RNA was extracted from PBMCs in TRIzol. The diagnosis of Graves' disease was made according to American Thyroid Association guidelines. Patients were recruited from an endocrinology department in Xi'an, China. From each patient, 7.5 to 10 milliliters of peripheral blood was collected into an EDTA anticoagulant tube. Ficoll Paque Plus density gradient separation was used to isolate PBMCs, and no additional T cell sorting was done. An Agilent 2100 Bioanalyzer and agarose gel were used to assess RNA quality, and a NanoDrop 2000 was used to measure RNA concentration. Library preparation was by multiplex PCR. Data came from an Illumina HiSeq 4000. TCR beta libraries were built with iRepertoire HTBI primers and Arm-PCR amplification of CDR3 regions. Before sequencing, the PCR products went through gel purification. The paper's processing steps were these. Across samples, about 64 TRBV and roughly 13 TRBJ segments were identified and used for gene usage analysis of CDR3 amino acid clonotypes. COPE and FqMerger were used to merge the filtered high-quality paired reads into contigs. BLAST was used to align contigs to IMGT TRBV, TRBD and TRBJ reference genes, with CDR3 defined following IMGT. Any clonotype with a frequency above 0.1% was classified as a highly expanded clone. Repertoire diversity was measured by Shannon entropy, and V-J evenness by the Gini coefficient. A clonotype was considered public if more than one individual shared it. The raw public data were reprocessed by TCRdb itself: fastp quality trimming at Q25, MiXCR clonotype calling, in-frame beta chains only. Under each unique CDR3 protein, matching rows form one entry showing the most common genes and DNA. The V and J calls here are based on TCRdb, not the publication. The sample records approximately 480,000 distinct CDR3 sequences, 15% to 20% of which are singletons. The ten largest clones take up approximately 12% of the sample.

This sample was also put to use in a study of T cells in Graves' hyperthyroidism and ophthalmopathy. As noted in the second study: Stable Graves' hyperthyroidism was defined as the absence of progression to ophthalmopathy over 18 months of follow-up. Hyperthyroidism patients were aged 18 to 65 years and newly diagnosed, with disease duration of less than 2 months. Any patient with an uncontrolled infection, another autoimmune disease, pregnancy or lactation was excluded. Diagnoses relied on clinical symptoms, serum thyroxine and TRAb, thyroid ultrasound and orbital computed tomography. The first round of RT-PCR for the TCR CDR3 was performed with the HTBI primer set and the Qiagen OneStep RT-PCR kit. Most expanded thyroid clonotypes (frequency above 0.001) were also found in blood, which suggests that blood repertoires may mirror thyroid immune responses. A 13 V-J signature model separated ophthalmopathy from stable hyperthyroidism, with roughly 88% sensitivity and around 84% specificity in cross-validation and 80%/75% in testing. During validation, the model predicted progression to ophthalmopathy a median of around 6 months ahead of onset, with roughly 65% sensitivity and under 85% specificity. To identify TCR V-J signatures that set the groups apart, the researchers used a discovery cohort of 100 patients, made up of 40 to 45 with Graves' ophthalmopathy and around 58 with stable Graves' hyperthyroidism. An independent validation cohort of around 19 hyperthyroidism patients and some 15 patients who later progressed to ophthalmopathy tested prospective prediction of ophthalmopathy. The roughly 94 discovery patients were randomly split 7:3 into training and test sets. In over five Graves' hyperthyroidism patients, the study also compared T-cell repertoires from thyroid tissue with T-cell repertoires from blood. After blood sampling, hyperthyroidism patients were treated with methimazole at a starting dose of 30 mg daily, and ophthalmopathy patients were treated with high-dose intravenous methylprednisolone. A second multiplex PCR round built the libraries, followed by size selection and purification. Sequencing of the libraries was done on an Illumina HiSeq2000 using paired-end 100 bp reads. SOAPnuke was used to process the raw data, with reads discarded if the reads contained adapters or uncalled bases, had a mean Phred below 15, or lacked an exact constant-primer or identifier match. High-quality paired reads were merged with COPE v1.2.5, and unique nucleotide sequences were defined as clonotypes. Clonotypes were aligned to IMGT TRBV, TRBD and TRBJ reference segments using MiTCR v1.1. The analysis included only V-J combinations with a frequency above 0.0001, which together covered roughly 99% of the repertoires. A TCS score was defined as the ratio between F50 (clonal expansion) and ExV (chaos), using BLOSUM62-based TCRdist between CDR3 peptides within each V-J. Welch's t-statistics and random forest reduced roughly 500 V-J features to 13, which were used in a naive Bayes classifier (R e1071). Sample size was not statistically predetermined, and blinding of investigators to group allocation was not performed. The paper describes TCR Vbeta CDR3 sequencing of around 130 peripheral blood samples, made up of fewer than 50 ophthalmopathy patients, approximately 76 hyperthyroidism patients and 17 progressor patients.

The input for sequencing was peripheral blood mononuclear cells (PBMCs), taken at new diagnosis, from a patient treated with antithyroid drugs. The receptor was isolated from a man in his forties with Graves disease. Donor details come from another sample of the same person, matched by shared clones.

The DNA reads TGTGCCAGCAGCGACAGGGAGGGCTACAATGAGCAGTTCTTC. Translated, this gives CASSDREGYNEQFF. The sequence joins TRBV7-2 to TRBJ2-1, with the D assignment possibly TRBD1 or TRBD2, given 7 matching bases for each. A distance of 11 bases separates the germline ends of V and J, which lose 5 bases and 3 bases respectively. The CDR3, cysteine through phenylalanine, is 14 amino acids long. The only DNA kept is the CDR3, 42 bases in frame from the first base. From the germline V gene, CDR1 is SGHTA and CDR2 is FQGNSA.